This T cell receptor (beta chain) was profiled in a study of beta chain features in type 1 diabetes. Study overall: Cell yields, age and gender were similar between patients and healthy donors.

Germline CDR1 is MNHEY and CDR2 is SVGAGI. This CDR3 is built from 13 residues. V lost 4 bases and J 2 bases, leaving 8 bases between the germline ends. Expressed TCRB transcripts were sequenced, since all the RNA that had been isolated was reverse transcribed. The method was immunoSEQ multiplex PCR; TCRdb's version includes in-frame clones alone and lacks a portion of them. The table lists over 100,000 clones, around 15% of them singletons. Study-level results: For patients, the naive, central memory and Treg TCRB repertoires appeared more alike than for healthy donors. At VDJ recombination sites, type 1 diabetes patients had fewer insertions and more deleted nucleotides. Shortening that was moderate but significant affected the TCRB CDR3s of Type 1 diabetes patients in all four CD4+ subsets.

As to this clone: What it recognizes is unknown.

The chain employs TRBV6-5 and TRBJ1-2; D not resolved. The sequenced material came from central memory CD4+ T cells from blood. This receptor was identified in a man aged 25 to 40 with type 1 diabetes. CDR3 protein: CASSSDGNYGYTF. The DNA of the CDR3 is TGTGCCAGCAGTTCGGACGGAAACTATGGCTACACCTTC.